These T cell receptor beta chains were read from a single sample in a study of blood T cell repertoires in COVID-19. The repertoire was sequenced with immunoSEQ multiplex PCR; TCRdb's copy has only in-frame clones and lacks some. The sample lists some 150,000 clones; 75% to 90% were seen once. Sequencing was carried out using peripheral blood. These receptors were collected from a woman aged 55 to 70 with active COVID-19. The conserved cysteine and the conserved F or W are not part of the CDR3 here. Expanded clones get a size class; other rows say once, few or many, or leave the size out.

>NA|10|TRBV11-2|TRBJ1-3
ASSFWRSTIY
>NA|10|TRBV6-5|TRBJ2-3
ASSTTRDTQY
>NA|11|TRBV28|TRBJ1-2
ATNPGGYYGYT
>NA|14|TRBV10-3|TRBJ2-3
AISEPEGFGTDTQY
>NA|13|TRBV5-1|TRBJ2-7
ASSLGTSGRGEQY
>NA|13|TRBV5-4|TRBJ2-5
ASSAGWGLQETQY
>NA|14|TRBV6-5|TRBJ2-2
ASSFALAGAPGELF
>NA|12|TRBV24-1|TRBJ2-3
ATSRTGFTDTQY
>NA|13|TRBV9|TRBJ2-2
ASSVKGEGTGELF
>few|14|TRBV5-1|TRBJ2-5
ASSSAGTGSSETQY
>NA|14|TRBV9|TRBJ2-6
ASSRGQSSGANVLT
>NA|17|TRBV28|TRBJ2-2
ASRPTSGTGGFRTGELF
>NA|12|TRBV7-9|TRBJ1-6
ASSLRNINSPLH
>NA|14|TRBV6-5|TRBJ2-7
ASSYYSGTGVDEQY
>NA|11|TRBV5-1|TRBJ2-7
ASSFSSSYEQY
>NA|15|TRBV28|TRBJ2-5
ASSLWRRWIEQETQY
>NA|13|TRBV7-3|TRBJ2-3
ASSYSGQGRDTQY
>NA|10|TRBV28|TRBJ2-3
ASSFGTLQQY
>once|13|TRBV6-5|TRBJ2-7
ASSYSNGRTYEQY
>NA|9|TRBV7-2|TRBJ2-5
ASREAETQY
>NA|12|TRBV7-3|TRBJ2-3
ASSLIAGVDTQY
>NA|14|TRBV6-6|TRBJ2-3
ASSYSPSGSMDTQY
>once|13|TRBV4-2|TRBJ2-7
ASSQGDNKKYEQY
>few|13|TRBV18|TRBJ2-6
ASSPPSERANVLT
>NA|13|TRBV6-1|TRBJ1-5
ASSENPGVGQPQH
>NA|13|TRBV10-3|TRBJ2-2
AISDGAGVGGELF
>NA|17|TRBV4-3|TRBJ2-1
ASSQDPLWRESFYNEQF
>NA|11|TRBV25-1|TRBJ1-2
ASSAPGQYGYT
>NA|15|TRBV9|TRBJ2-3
ASSVTELAGGRDTQY
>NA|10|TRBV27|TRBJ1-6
ASSFQNSPLH
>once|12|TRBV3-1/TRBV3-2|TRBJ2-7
ASSHGLAVYEQY
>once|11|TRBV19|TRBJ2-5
ASSINQIETQY
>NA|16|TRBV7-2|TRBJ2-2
ASSETKLAGVHTGELF
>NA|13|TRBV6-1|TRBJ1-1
ASSDRWAANTEAF
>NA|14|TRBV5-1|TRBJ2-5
ASTAGRELVVRTQY
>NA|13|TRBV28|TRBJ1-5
ASSLMDSPNQPQH
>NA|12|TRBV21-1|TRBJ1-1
ASSKLGRETEAF
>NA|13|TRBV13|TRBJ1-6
ASSHGGGDNSPLH
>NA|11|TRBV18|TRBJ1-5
ASSPQGNQPQH
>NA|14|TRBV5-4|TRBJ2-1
ASSYWTSGSSDEQF
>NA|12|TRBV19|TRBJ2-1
ASSINLGAMKQF
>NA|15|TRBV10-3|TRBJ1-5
ASLPGQGLDSNQPQH
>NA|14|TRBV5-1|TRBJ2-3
ASSLPSLAGTDTQY